This entry describes one T cell receptor beta chain. In TCRdb, the PCR reads were re-called with MiXCR into one record per CDR3 protein. The sample has tens of thousands of distinct CDR3 sequences; over 50% are singletons. This sample was taken from a study of CD4 and CD8 cells across lung adenocarcinoma regions. The patients had localized lung adenocarcinoma, a non-small cell subtype. Sample: CD8+ T cells from the center of a lung tumor. The receptor's source is a female donor with lung adenocarcinoma. The CD4 and CD8 labels of this study may be unreliable.

The CDR3 region is CASSMTGGPPDELFF. The CDR3 nucleotides are TGTGCCAGCAGCATGACAGGGGGCCCCCCCGATGAGCTGTTTTTT. The chain has TRBV28 and TRBJ2-2, with 10 positions matching TRBD1. The CDR3 sequence is 15 residues long. The germline V gene has CDR1 MDHEN and CDR2 SYDVKM. V shed 6 bases and J 11 bases; nucleotides not matched to a gene: 12.